The text below deals with one T cell receptor (beta chain). What it binds is not known. Sequenced by immunoSEQ multiplex PCR; TCRdb stores in-frame clones only, minus some. The sample gives fewer than 700,000 clones, around 77% of which show up once; more than 10% is in the top ten. This entry comes from a study of shared clonotypes between healthy human individuals. Overall study findings and caveats: Among donors, clonotype sharing was expected to be affected by sequencing depth.

V lost 3 bases to trimming and J lost 3 bases, with 9 bases between them. This CDR3 comprises 13 residues. CDR1 and CDR2 from the germline V gene are SGHRS and YFSETQ. J is TRBJ2-5 and V is TRBV5-1, with unresolved D. The sequencing input was PBMCs. The origin of this receptor is a woman aged 40 to 50 in good health. Some clones in this sample may be carry-over from other donors' samples. CDR3 sequence: CASSYSGEETQYF. DNA of the CDR3: TGCGCCAGCAGCTATAGTGGTGAAGAGACCCAGTACTTC.